This is a list of T cell receptor beta chains from one sample in a study of CXCR3-negative and CXCR3-positive naive CD8 T cells. TCRdb reprocessed the 5' RACE reads and reports one entry per CDR3 protein, with no DNA. This sample contains 130,000 to 150,000 distinct CDR3 sequences. The sample taken for sequencing was naive CXCR3+ CD8+ T cells from blood. The receptors shown here come from a human donor in good health. Some clones in this sample may be carry-over from other donors' samples. CDR3s include the opening cysteine and the closing phenylalanine or tryptophan.

TRBJ2-7 | TRBV10-3 | CAISGPEGQGRHEQYF
TRBJ2-3 | TRBV12-3/TRBV12-4 | CASTAAITDTQYF
TRBJ1-1 | TRBV6-2/TRBV6-3 | CASQRLNTEAFF
TRBJ2-1 | TRBV3-1 | CASSQGGGWRTYNEQFF
TRBJ2-7 | TRBV13 | CASSLGGQSSYEQYF
TRBJ1-1 | TRBV30 | CAWNLGHAEAFF
TRBJ2-1 | TRBV29-1 | CSVEWRDTYNEQFF
TRBJ2-5 | TRBV14 | CASSHLGETQYF
TRBJ2-7 | TRBV9 | CASSVGQGQDEQYF
TRBJ2-1 | TRBV15 | CATSRDRGQLYNEQFF
TRBJ2-7 | TRBV29-1 | CSVLSAGLVEQYF
TRBJ1-2 | TRBV4-1 | CASSPPGDGYTF
TRBJ2-1 | TRBV7-3 | CASSPEYAGGPRNEQFF
TRBJ1-1 | TRBV12-3/TRBV12-4 | CASSLAWDTGTEAFF
TRBJ2-7 | TRBV20-1 | CSAHGTSATYEQYF
TRBJ2-7 | TRBV5-6 | CASSLLPGDYEQYF
TRBJ2-2 | TRBV10-3 | CAISDQGLGVTGELFF
TRBJ1-2 | TRBV14 | CASSHGDGQFYGYTF
TRBJ1-1 | TRBV21-1 | CASSKGRDSPISEAFF
TRBJ1-2 | TRBV29-1 | CSVWTGANYGYTF
TRBJ2-1 | TRBV15 | CATKGLAGGTSYNEQFF
TRBJ2-5 | TRBV29-1 | CSVADWGETQYF
TRBJ1-5 | TRBV20-1 | CSALVDNQPQHF
TRBJ1-2 | TRBV12-3/TRBV12-4 | CASSSAGVKNYGYTF
TRBJ2-5 | TRBV12-3/TRBV12-4 | CASSLEAETQYF
TRBJ2-5 | TRBV23-1 | CASSQPPGGHQETQYF
TRBJ2-3 | TRBV5-4 | CASSSGLAGELDTQYF
TRBJ2-1 | TRBV4-1 | CASSQEYGTNEQFF
TRBJ2-6 | TRBV29-1 | CSVEILGQGTPGANVLTF
TRBJ2-1 | TRBV6-2/TRBV6-3 | CASSLPGLAPEQFF
TRBJ2-1 | TRBV7-3 | CASSLVVNNEQFF
TRBJ1-5 | TRBV10-3 | CAITEVRDQPQHF
TRBJ2-1 | TRBV29-1 | CSVETVGPEQFF
TRBJ2-1 | TRBV29-1 | CSVEERGSSYNEQFF
TRBJ2-7 | TRBV5-1 | CASSSIPSGGYYEQYF
TRBJ2-1 | TRBV28 | CASSSFAGGLYNEQFF
TRBJ2-2 | TRBV29-1 | CSVEDPGQGITGELFF
TRBJ1-1 | TRBV20-1 | CSAPLGRDTEAFF
TRBJ2-7 | TRBV5-1 | CASSFSDGEQYF
TRBJ2-7 | TRBV27 | CASSASDSSYEQYF
TRBJ2-2 | TRBV11-3 | CASSLPLAGGTGELFF
TRBJ2-7 | TRBV10-3 | CAISTPDQPYEQYF